These T cell receptor beta chains were read from a single sample in a study of CXCR3-negative and CXCR3-positive naive CD8 T cells. From its re-call of the 5' RACE reads, TCRdb lists each CDR3 protein once, without DNA. The sample's table shows about 63,000 distinct CDR3 sequences. Sequences were obtained from naive CXCR3+ CD8+ T cells from blood. These receptors were obtained from a human donor in good health. Some clones in this sample may be carry-over from other donors' samples. CDR3s include the opening cysteine and the closing phenylalanine or tryptophan.

TRBJ2-3	18	TRBV7-2	CASSLGRGLAIVTDTQYF
TRBJ2-2	12	TRBV11-3	CASSPTAGELFF
TRBJ1-6	16	TRBV4-3	CASSQGTSSYNSPLHF
TRBJ2-7	16	TRBV7-9	CASSQGQPNFSYEQYF
TRBJ2-1	12	TRBV5-1	CASSLEGPEQFF
TRBJ2-3	18	TRBV15	CATSREVAGGPTTDTQYF
TRBJ2-1	11	TRBV29-1	CRASSYNEQFF
TRBJ2-7	15	TRBV28	CASTFGLGGFYEQYF
TRBJ2-1	17	TRBV20-1	CSARDPLTALGYNEQFF
TRBJ1-2	16	TRBV5-1	CASSLAGQKTNYGYTF
TRBJ2-7	11	TRBV29-1	CSVRGSYEQYF
TRBJ2-7	15	TRBV7-9	CASSLGDRGRYEQYF
TRBJ2-2	18	TRBV7-2	CASSLEAGGSGNTGELFF
TRBJ2-2	14	TRBV29-1	CSVAAGGPTGELFF
TRBJ2-1	13	TRBV2	CASSVGAYNEQYF
TRBJ2-7	13	TRBV29-1	CSVWTSGNYEQYF
TRBJ2-7	15	TRBV3-1	CASSPNPGQGYEQYF
TRBJ2-7	15	TRBV14	CASSQSGTVPYEQYF
TRBJ2-5	13	TRBV12-3/TRBV12-4	CASRDGISKTQYF
TRBJ1-5	18	TRBV28	CASSQSSNTGSGNQPQHF
TRBJ2-1	16	TRBV28	CASSRGSLRSYNEQFF
TRBJ2-7	16	TRBV3-1	CASSQDPGTGGYEQYF
TRBJ2-1	14	TRBV6-5	CASSYGRSHNEQFF
TRBJ2-7	14	TRBV29-1	CSVDGAGEPYEQYF
TRBJ2-7	13	TRBV27	CASSFQGVYEQYF
TRBJ2-3	13	TRBV29-1	CSAAAGGTDTQYF
TRBJ2-5	13	TRBV5-1	CASSPALGETQYF
TRBJ1-2	14	TRBV12-5	CASGTGHPGYGYTF
TRBJ2-7	14	TRBV7-8	CASSRGLAGDEQYF
TRBJ2-7	16	TRBV7-6	CASSLAGRLGDYEQYF
TRBJ2-5	14	TRBV7-6	CASSLERGGETQYF
TRBJ2-2	15	TRBV29-1	CSVEWGGTNTGELFF
TRBJ2-7	16	TRBV4-1	CASSQVEIALNYEQYF
TRBJ2-1	13	TRBV29-1	CSVPKQSYNEQFF
TRBJ2-7	14	TRBV7-3	CASSLGTGTYEQYF
TRBJ1-3	15	TRBV7-9	CASSSLTGDGNTIYF
TRBJ2-7	14	TRBV27	CASSRLGQSYEQYF
TRBJ2-2	16	TRBV15	CATSVRGGQNTGELFF
TRBJ2-4	17	TRBV2	CASSPGTGGGGRNIQYF
TRBJ2-5	17	TRBV29-1	CSVEHFAGLTHKETQYF
TRBJ2-5	13	TRBV27	CASSLSGEETQYF
TRBJ1-2	15	TRBV6-5	CASSYSEGGMGGYTF
TRBJ2-3	16	TRBV6-2/TRBV6-3	CASSPASSIHGDTQYF
TRBJ2-7	15	TRBV7-7	CASSPGTGGEDEQYF
TRBJ2-7	15	TRBV29-1	CSVETPGTEAYEQYF
TRBJ2-3	21	TRBV12-5	CASGLPTHPTRDGRITDTQYF
TRBJ2-3	17	TRBV6-6	CASSYPTSGGSTDTQYF
TRBJ2-5	15	TRBV28	CASSPTSGGIETQYF
TRBJ2-5	16	TRBV4-3	CASSHSGGGGMETQYF
TRBJ2-7	14	TRBV9	CASSVAGQWDEQYF
TRBJ1-2	15	TRBV7-2	CASSGQDRGGNGYTF
TRBJ2-3	16	TRBV4-2	CASSQDATRHTDTQYF
TRBJ1-2	15	TRBV20-1	CSARGGTGEVDGYTF
TRBJ2-7	12	TRBV29-1	CSAPGPTGEQYF
TRBJ1-2	12	TRBV12-3/TRBV12-4	CASSPGTNGYTF